This T cell receptor beta chain was found in a study of OX40 agonist ivuxolimab in advanced cancers. The CDR3 is 14 residues long. Between the trimmed V and J ends, which lost 5 bases and 3 bases, there was a span of 13 bases. Germline V CDR1 and CDR2: MDHEN, SYDVKM. The sample holds a few counts of this clone. Repertoires were generated with immunoSEQ multiplex PCR, while TCRdb's copy carries only in-frame clones and drops some. The table includes 65,000 to 75,000 clones, about four fifths detected once. The input for sequencing was CD4+ or CD8+ T cells sorted from blood, taken in a trial of the OX40 agonist ivuxolimab. The clonotype comes from an adult with an advanced solid tumor such as melanoma, head and neck, liver or kidney cancer. V gene TRBV28 combines with J gene TRBJ2-5, with D unresolved. CDR3: CASSTSSPKETQYF. The CDR3 bases are TGTGCCAGCAGTACCTCGTCCCCTAAAGAGACCCAGTACTTC.